Listed here are 23 T cell receptor beta chains from one sample, sequenced in a study of T cell responses to AZD1222 COVID-19 vaccine. Only in-frame clones appear in the TCRdb table, and some are missing; sequencing was by immunoSEQ multiplex PCR. The table has 90,000 to 140,000 clones, about 88% seen once. Sample: peripheral blood, taken on day 0 of AZD1222 vaccination. Receptors originate from an adult in good health.

The chain joins TRBV6-2 or TRBV6-3 to TRBJ2-7, with D perhaps matching TRBD2 (5 bases). This CDR3 comprises 12 residues. From germline, CDR1 is MNHEY and CDR2 SVGEGT. Trimming stripped 2 bases from V and 4 bases from J, with 6 bases between. CDR3 loop: CASSYREYEQYF. The CDR3 coding sequence is TGTGCCAGCAGTTACAGGGAGTACGAGCAGTACTTC.

The chain is built from TRBV19 and TRBJ2-2, with D unresolved. Trimming removed 1 base from V and 6 bases from J, with 9 bases in between. Germline CDR1 and CDR2: LNHDA and SQIVND (reference sequence). The CDR3 runs 14 residues. CDR3 amino acids: CASSIVGVSGELFF. The CDR3 nucleotides read TGTGCCAGTAGTATAGTTGGGGTTTCCGGGGAGCTGTTTTTT.

As to this clone: The same CDR3 arises from other DNA sequences in this sample as well. V and J are TRBV27 and TRBJ1-5; D gene unclear. CDR1 is MNHEY, CDR2 SMNVEV, per germline (reference sequence). The CDR3 sequence is 12 residues long. The germline V and J ends were trimmed by 3 bases and 3 bases, with 3 bases remaining between them. Here the CDR3 reads CASSFPNQPQHF. For the CDR3, the DNA is TGTGCCAGCAGTTTCCCCAATCAGCCCCAGCATTTT.

The chain uses TRBV14 and TRBJ1-1; a possible D gene is TRBD1 (5 bases). With 0 bases removed from V and 3 bases from J, the gap between germline ends came to 11 bases. Germline CDR1 reads SGHDN; CDR2 reads FVKESK. The CDR3 is made up of 15 amino acids. CDR3 in amino acids: CASSQDWTSDTEAFF. CDR3 coding DNA: TGTGCCAGCAGCCAAGATTGGACAAGTGACACTGAAGCTTTCTTT.

The rearrangement links TRBV7-8 to TRBJ2-1; 11 bases agree with TRBD2. Trimming removed 1 base from V and 6 bases from J; junction bases left unmatched: 8. CDR3 length: 17 amino acids. Looked up from germline, CDR1 is SGHVS and CDR2 is FQNEAQ. The CDR3 is CASSLDFGLAGGNEQFF. The CDR3 coding sequence is TGTGCCAGCAGCTTAGATTTTGGCCTAGCGGGAGGCAATGAGCAGTTCTTC.

The rearrangement uses TRBV29-1 and TRBJ2-5, with D possibly being TRBD2 (6 bases). V was pared by 3 bases and J by 2 bases, with 16 bases between. The CDR3 consists of 15 residues. The germline CDR1 and CDR2 sequences are SQVTM and ANQGSEA. CDR3 residues: CSVDSAGRPQETQYF. The CDR3 nucleotides read TGCAGCGTTGACTCGGCAGGGAGGCCTCAAGAGACCCAGTACTTC.

The chain couples TRBV30 to TRBJ1-1; 7 nucleotides line up with TRBD1. The V segment lost 0 bases and the J segment 3 bases; nucleotides outside the gene matches: 1. The germline V gene encodes CDR1 GTSNPN and CDR2 SVGIG (reference sequence). The CDR3 loop spans 13 amino acids. DNA for the CDR3: TGTGCCTGGAGTGTAACAGGGGACACTGAAGCTTTCTTT. It codes for CAWSVTGDTEAFF.

V usage is TRBV18 and J usage is TRBJ1-5; D remains unclear. The ends were cut back, 2 bases at V and 0 bases at J, with 8 bases in the middle. CDR1 KGHSH and CDR2 LQKENI come from the germline V gene. This CDR3 is built from 15 residues. The CDR3 reads CASSPEGLSNQPQHF. CDR3 DNA: TGTGCCAGCTCACCAGAGGGCCTTAGCAATCAGCCCCAGCATTTT.

The chain is built from TRBV6-2 or TRBV6-3 and TRBJ1-5; D not resolved. The CDR3 consists of 14 residues. Germline-derived CDR1 and CDR2 are MNHEY and SVGEGT. V was cut by 0 bases and J by 1 base, with 4 bases left in between. CDR3 nucleotides: TGTGCCAGCAGTTACTCGGCAAGCAATCAGCCCCAGCATTTT. Amino acids: CASSYSASNQPQHF.

This chain connects TRBV19 to TRBJ2-2; TRBD2 matches at 14 bases. Trimming at V came to 6 bases and at J to 4 bases, leaving 1 base not matched to a gene. Germline V CDR1 and CDR2: LNHDA, SQIVND (reference sequence). The CDR3 extends over 15 amino acids. This chain's CDR3 is CASRGTSGSTGELFF. The DNA for the CDR3 is TGTGCCAGTAGGGGGACTAGCGGGAGCACCGGGGAGCTGTTTTTT.

The V gene is TRBV30, the J gene TRBJ2-7, with 9 bases aligning to TRBD1. The CDR3 length is 16 residues. Trimming removed 0 bases from V and 2 bases from J; junction bases left unmatched: 8. CDR1 and CDR2 from the germline V gene are GTSNPN and SVGIG (reference sequence). The CDR3 DNA is TGTGCCTGGAGTGTGCAACCCGGGACAGGGACCTACGAGCAGTACTTC. Translation: CAWSVQPGTGTYEQYF.

The table lists this clone with a count of one. The chain uses TRBV10-1 and TRBJ2-2; no clear D. The CDR3 loop spans 13 amino acids. The germline CDR1 and CDR2 sequences are WNHNN and SYGVQD (reference sequence). Trimming pared 3 bases from V and 7 bases from J, leaving 9 bases between. The CDR3 coding sequence is TGCGCCAGCAGTGAAGATCGCTACGGGGAGCTGTTTTTT. It is translated as CASSEDRYGELFF.

The chain combines TRBV2 with TRBJ2-5; weak D call: TRBD1 (5 bases). V was trimmed by 8 bases and J by 2 bases, leaving 12 bases between them. The CDR3 sequence is 13 residues long. Germline CDR1 SNHLY, CDR2 FYNNEI. The CDR3 region has the DNA TGTGCCAGCCAGACAGAAACTCAAGAGACCCAGTACTTC. As protein: CASQTETQETQYF.

This chain connects TRBV7-9 to TRBJ2-1; D remains unclear. Germline assignment: CDR1 SEHNR and CDR2 FQNEAQ (reference sequence). Between the trimmed V and J ends, which lost 3 bases and 0 bases, there was a span of 12 bases. The length of the CDR3 is 16 residues. CDR3 sequence: CASSFNTQSSYNEQFF. CDR3 nucleotides: TGTGCCAGCAGCTTTAATACGCAGAGCTCCTACAATGAGCAGTTCTTC.

This clone was seen once. This chain joins TRBV11-1 and TRBJ2-1; 9 bases fit TRBD1. Germline V lookup: CDR1 SGHAT, CDR2 FQDESV (reference sequence). V was pared by 4 bases and J by 5 bases, with 3 bases of the junction left unmatched. The CDR3 consists of 14 residues. The CDR3: CASSSGQGNNEQFF. CDR3 sequence (DNA): TGTGCCAGCAGCTCCGGACAGGGGAACAATGAGCAGTTCTTC.

The chain uses TRBV24-1 and TRBJ2-2; no definite D call. Germline CDR1 reads KGHDR; CDR2 reads SFDVKD. The V end lost 4 bases, the J end lost 1 base, and 6 bases lay between the germline ends. The CDR3 is 14 residues long. CDR3 DNA sequence: TGTGCCACCAGTGAGCGCCAGAACACCGGGGAGCTGTTTTTT. This gives the protein CATSERQNTGELFF.

The chain employs TRBV20-1 and TRBJ1-2; D not resolved. V gave up 5 bases and J gave up 4 bases, with 8 bases separating them. The CDR3 has 11 residues. Germline CDR1 reads DFQATT; CDR2 reads SNEGSKA (reference sequence). CDR3 nucleotides: TGCAGTGCTCACGTCGGCTATGGCTACACCTTC. Its protein product is CSAHVGYGYTF.

This sequence joins TRBV18 and TRBJ2-1; the match to TRBD2 covers 9 bases. The CDR3 loop spans 15 amino acids. V shed 0 bases and J 9 bases; nucleotides not matched to a gene: 6. Per germline, CDR1 KGHSH and CDR2 LQKENI. DNA for the CDR3: TGTGCCAGCTCACCACCCAATCCAGCGGGGGGTGAGCAGTTCTTC. Residues: CASSPPNPAGGEQFF.

V usage is TRBV7-9 and J usage is TRBJ2-1, with TRBD2 identical over 9 bases. Germline V CDR1 and CDR2: SEHNR, FQNEAQ (reference sequence). CDR3 length equals 16 residues. The J segment lost 9 bases and the V segment lost 4 bases, leaving 13 bases of the junction unmatched. DNA for the CDR3: TGTGCCAGCAGCTACGGTAGCGGGAGAAAGGGGGGTGAGCAGTTCTTC. It yields the protein CASSYGSGRKGGEQFF.

This clone was counted between two and nine times. This rearrangement joins TRBV4-2 to TRBJ2-1; D remains unclear. The CDR3 consists of 12 residues. Germline V gene sequence: CDR1 LGHNA, CDR2 YNFKEQ. V lost 0 bases and J lost 10, with 7 bases in between. The CDR3 sequence is CASSQDPHEQFF. The CDR3 DNA sequence: TGTGCCAGCAGCCAAGATCCCCACGAGCAGTTCTTC.

The rearrangement links TRBV9 to TRBJ1-1; 8 nucleotides match TRBD1. Germline loops: CDR1 SGDLS, CDR2 YYNGEE. The CDR3 has 14 amino acids. After removal of 4 bases from V and 4 bases from J, the junction contained 6 bases not matched to a gene. This CDR3 reads CASSKFTGGTEAFF. The CDR3 coding sequence is TGTGCCAGCAGCAAATTTACAGGGGGCACTGAAGCTTTCTTT.

J is TRBJ1-6 and V is TRBV15; no reliable D call. CDR3 size: 17 residues. Germline values: CDR1 LNHNV, CDR2 YYDKDF (reference sequence). V was trimmed by 3 bases and J by 1 base, leaving 13 bases between them. The CDR3 bases are TGTGCCACCAGCAGGGTAAAGGGAGCTTCCTATAATTCACCCCTCCACTTT. Protein sequence: CATSRVKGASYNSPLHF.

This clone appeared once. This sequence joins TRBV5-4 and TRBJ1-5, with unresolved D. Germline V gene data show CDR1 as SGHNT and CDR2 as YYREEE (reference sequence). The CDR3 contains 13 residues. The V end lost 2 bases, the J end lost 4 bases, and 7 bases lay between the germline ends. CDR3 sequence reads: CASSFLPNQPQHF. CDR3 sequence (DNA): TGTGCCAGCAGCTTTTTACCTAATCAGCCCCAGCATTTT.